This T cell receptor beta chain was captured by sequencing in a study of blood T cell repertoires in COVID-19. Study background: Spain, Italy and the United States supplied samples that represented acute and convalescent COVID-19. PBMCs, B-cell-depleted T cells, or T cells were the source of the cDNA or gDNA that made up the material.

Per the authors' pipeline: Estimation of nucleated cell counts relied on the amplification of reference gene primers. The method was immunoSEQ multiplex PCR; TCRdb's version includes in-frame clones alone and lacks a portion of them. That table supplies the V and J calls and clone size; D and trimming were determined from the DNA. The table includes 25,000 to 30,000 clones, 81% detected once. The CDR3 spans 14 residues. V lost 5 bases and J lost 5; bases outside the gene matches: 6. The germline CDR1 and CDR2 sequences are SGHAT and FQNNGV. Sequencing was carried out using peripheral blood. The clonotype was recovered from a woman aged 55-75 years with acute or convalescent COVID-19. The V call is TRBV11-2, the J call TRBJ1-2; 9 bases align to TRBD1. CDR3 residues: CASSLGQGGYGYTF. Here the CDR3 DNA reads TGTGCCAGCAGCCTGGGACAGGGAGGATATGGCTACACCTTC.